The next 28 T cell receptor beta chains were all read from a single sample in a study of T cells expressing NK-cell markers. With the 5' RACE reads reprocessed, TCRdb shows one record per CDR3 protein and no DNA. The sample holds 300,000 to 450,000 distinct CDR3 sequences. Sequences were obtained from blood T cells: a sorted CD56 or NKG2C T cell subset, CD4+ or CD8+ T cells, or bulk PBMC T cells (not recorded which). These receptors all come from a man aged 18-75 years in good health.

V usage is TRBV9 and J usage is TRBJ2-6; TCRdb's D call, TRBD1, is unchecked because there is no DNA. Germline-derived CDR1 and CDR2 are SGDLS and YYNGEE. CDR3 size: 16 residues. The chain's CDR3 is CASSTWGPGGANVLTF.

J is TRBJ1-1 and V is TRBV27; TCRdb returns TRBD1, unconfirmable since there is no DNA. The germline V gene encodes CDR1 MNHEY and CDR2 SMNVEV (reference sequence). CDR3 length: 13 amino acids. CDR3 residues: CASRRTGNTEAFF.

This chain connects TRBV20-1 to TRBJ1-5. The CDR3 totals 13 residues. From germline, CDR1 is DFQATT and CDR2 SNEGSKA (reference sequence). This CDR3 reads CSARPLGGGPQHF.

The chain couples TRBV6-2 or TRBV6-3 to TRBJ1-6. This CDR3 has 12 residues. Per germline, CDR1 MNHEY and CDR2 SVGEGT. The CDR3 loop is CASSDPAAPLHF.

The chain employs TRBV18 and TRBJ1-2; TCRdb lists TRBD1, though no DNA is available to test this call. This CDR3 is 15 amino acids long. Germline CDR1 reads KGHSH; CDR2 reads LQKENI. The CDR3 protein is CASSPSTGNPYGYTF.

The rearrangement joins TRBV25-1 to TRBJ2-2; TCRdb's D gene call, TRBD2, goes unchecked for lack of DNA. The V gene's germline CDR1 is MGHDK and CDR2 SYGVNS. There are 15 residues in the CDR3. The CDR3 region is CASSGRLVNTGELFF.

The gene calls are TRBV29-1 and TRBJ2-5. Germline V gives CDR1 SQVTM, CDR2 ANQGSEA. The CDR3 has 12 residues. This chain's CDR3 is CSVWDVAETQYF.

The V and J genes are TRBV18 and TRBJ2-3; the D call from TCRdb, TRBD1, cannot be confirmed without DNA. This CDR3 spans 15 amino acids. CDR1 and CDR2 (germline): KGHSH, LQKENI. The CDR3 loop reads CASSPGRGASDTQYF.

The chain combines TRBV6-6 with TRBJ2-1; TCRdb reports TRBD1, a call that lacks DNA to check it against. The CDR3 length is 13 residues. From germline, CDR1 is MNHNY and CDR2 SVGAGI (reference sequence). The CDR3 is CASSPTGYNEQFF.

CDR3 amino acids: CASSRKTGQVMGGYTF. This chain links TRBV13 with TRBJ1-2; TCRdb outputs TRBD1, but without DNA this stays unchecked. The CDR3 length is 16 residues. Looked up from germline, CDR1 is PRHDT and CDR2 is FYEKMQ (reference sequence).

The V and J genes are TRBV6-1 and TRBJ2-3; TCRdb's D call of TRBD1 is untestable without DNA. Germline V lookup: CDR1 MNHNS, CDR2 SASEGT. The CDR3 is 12 amino acids. The CDR3 loop reads CASKGHTDTQYF.

The rearrangement uses TRBV7-2 and TRBJ2-7; TCRdb designates TRBD2, a call that cannot be tested without DNA. Germline V CDR1 and CDR2: SGHTA, FQGNSA. The CDR3 is 16 amino acids. The CDR3 loop reads CASSLPGLAGGYEQYF.

The CDR3 loop reads CASSVAFDGYTF. The J gene is TRBJ1-2, the V gene TRBV9. The CDR3 spans 12 residues. Germline CDR1 SGDLS, CDR2 YYNGEE.

V and J are TRBV11-2 and TRBJ1-1; the D call from TCRdb, TRBD1, cannot be confirmed without DNA. Per the germline V gene, CDR1 is SGHAT and CDR2 is FQNNGV. CDR3 length: 16 residues. The CDR3 sequence: CASSSSLGTGADEAFF.

The rearrangement uses TRBV14 and TRBJ2-5; TCRdb names TRBD1, which stays unverified in the absence of DNA. Germline V gene data show CDR1 as SGHDN and CDR2 as FVKESK. This CDR3 has 14 residues. The chain's CDR3 is CASSRGLPGETQYF.

This chain joins TRBV4-1 and TRBJ1-2; TCRdb calls TRBD1, which cannot be checked without DNA. CDR1 and CDR2 (germline): MGHRA, YSYEKL. The CDR3 length is 14 residues. The CDR3 loop reads CASSSPTGTYGYTF.

V usage is TRBV29-1 and J usage is TRBJ2-7. Germline loops: CDR1 SQVTM, CDR2 ANQGSEA. The CDR3 extends over 13 amino acids. The CDR3 loop reads CSVAADHSYEQYF.

This chain joins TRBV9 and TRBJ2-1. CDR1 is SGDLS and CDR2 is YYNGEE in the germline V gene. The CDR3 totals 13 residues. The CDR3 loop is CASSISTANEQFF.

V and J are TRBV28 and TRBJ1-5; TCRdb designates TRBD1, a call that cannot be tested without DNA. CDR3 length equals 15 residues. Germline loops: CDR1 MDHEN, CDR2 SYDVKM. The CDR3 reads CASRTLGQGNMAQHF.

The chain combines TRBV6-1 with TRBJ2-2; the D gene TCRdb calls, TRBD1, cannot be checked with no DNA. The length of the CDR3 is 15 residues. Germline V CDR1 and CDR2: MNHNS, SASEGT. CDR3 region: CASSGPGQGSGELFF.

V usage is TRBV6-1 and J usage is TRBJ1-1; TCRdb selects TRBD1, and the lack of DNA leaves this call unchecked. This CDR3 is 16 amino acids long. Germline CDR1 is MNHNS and CDR2 is SASEGT. The CDR3 sequence is CASSKGIRGVNTEAFF.

The V and J genes are TRBV6-1 and TRBJ2-2; there is no DNA to check the TCRdb D call of TRBD1. CDR3 length equals 15 residues. Germline V CDR1 and CDR2: MNHNS, SASEGT. CDR3 residues: CASTRTGVNTGELFF.

The chain carries TRBV6-1 and TRBJ2-6. The CDR3 runs to 17 residues. Looked up from germline, CDR1 is MNHNS and CDR2 is SASEGT. This chain's CDR3 is CASSEQGSTSGANVLTF.

The J gene is TRBJ1-5, the V gene TRBV5-5; TCRdb proposes TRBD1, but this gene call is untestable without DNA. CDR3 length equals 15 residues. Germline V gene lookup returns CDR1 SGHKS and CDR2 YYEKEE (reference sequence). CDR3 residues: CASSLQGNSYQPQHF.

The rearrangement joins TRBV20-1 to TRBJ2-5; TCRdb lists TRBD2, though no DNA is available to test this call. This CDR3 comprises 15 residues. The germline gives CDR1 DFQATT, CDR2 SNEGSKA (reference sequence). The CDR3 protein is CSARFGGLALQTQYF.

This chain uses TRBV20-1 with TRBJ1-2; TCRdb gives TRBD1 as the D gene, but with no DNA this cannot be confirmed. CDR1 and CDR2 from the germline V gene are DFQATT and SNEGSKA (reference sequence). The CDR3 runs 14 residues. This CDR3 is CSARKGGANYGYTF.

The gene calls are TRBV2 and TRBJ2-3; TCRdb indicates TRBD1, and absent DNA this call remains unverified. The germline V gene encodes CDR1 SNHLY and CDR2 FYNNEI. The CDR3 is 16 residues long. This CDR3 is CASSAFGASNTDTQYF.

This chain's CDR3 is CASSGTGRAYEQYF. This sequence joins TRBV2 and TRBJ2-7; the TRBD1 assignment by TCRdb is unverifiable without DNA. The germline gives CDR1 SNHLY, CDR2 FYNNEI. The CDR3 consists of 14 residues.